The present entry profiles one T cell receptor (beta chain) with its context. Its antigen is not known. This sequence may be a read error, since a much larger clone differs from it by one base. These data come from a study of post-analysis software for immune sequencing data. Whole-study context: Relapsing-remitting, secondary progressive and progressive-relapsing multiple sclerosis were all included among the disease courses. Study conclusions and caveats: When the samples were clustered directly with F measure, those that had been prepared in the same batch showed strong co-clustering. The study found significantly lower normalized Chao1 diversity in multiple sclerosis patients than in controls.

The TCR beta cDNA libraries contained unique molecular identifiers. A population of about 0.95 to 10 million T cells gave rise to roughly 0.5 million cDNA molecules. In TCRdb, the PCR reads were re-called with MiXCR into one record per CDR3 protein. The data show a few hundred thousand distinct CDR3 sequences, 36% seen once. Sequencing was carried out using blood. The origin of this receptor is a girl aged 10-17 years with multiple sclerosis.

The CDR3 DNA follows: TGTGCCAGCACTTGGACAGCGGCCCCTGGTGAAAAACTGTTTTTT. Translated, it gives CASTWTAAPGEKLFF. The rearrangement uses TRBV12-3 or TRBV12-4 and TRBJ1-4, with D tentatively TRBD1 (6 bases). The CDR3 sequence is 15 residues long. Trimming took off 7 bases at V and 7 bases at J, with 19 bases between the two ends.